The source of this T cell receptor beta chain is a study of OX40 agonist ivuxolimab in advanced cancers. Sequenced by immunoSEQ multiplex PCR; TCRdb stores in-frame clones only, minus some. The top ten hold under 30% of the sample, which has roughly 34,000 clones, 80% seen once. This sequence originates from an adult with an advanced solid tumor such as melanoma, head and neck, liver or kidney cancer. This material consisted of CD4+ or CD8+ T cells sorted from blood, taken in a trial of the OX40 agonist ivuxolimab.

CDR3 amino acids: CATSRVGEKLFF. CDR3 DNA sequence: TGTGCCACCAGCAGAGTTGGTGAAAAACTGTTTTTT. The chain couples TRBV15 to TRBJ1-4; D remains ambiguous. Trimming took 1 base from V and 7 from J, leaving 4 bases between them. This CDR3 is built from 12 residues. Per the germline V gene, CDR1 is LNHNV and CDR2 is YYDKDF (reference sequence).